The entry below gives a single T cell receptor beta chain sequence along with its context. The antigen is not known. The sample belongs to a study of CD8 T cells in ankylosing spondylitis. General observations from the study: Apparently characteristic of ankylosing spondylitis blood was a TCR beta motif (eight highly homologous variants). In peripheral blood, disease-linked CD8+ clones occurred at relatively low frequencies.

Library preparation for TCR beta used quantitative 5'-RACE with molecular barcodes. TCRdb used MiXCR to reprocess the 5' RACE reads, holding one entry per CDR3 protein. This sample has some 330,000 distinct CDR3 sequences, with less than 9.5% found just once. The clonotype originates from a male donor with ankylosing spondylitis. Sequencing was done on a sample of blood, either unsorted or a sorted T cell fraction (not recorded which).

The CDR3 spells CASSSTVGTEYNEQFF. DNA for the CDR3: TGTGCCAGCAGCTCTACCGTCGGGACTGAATACAATGAGCAGTTCTTC. The chain links TRBV7-9 to TRBJ2-1; D is possibly TRBD2 (6 bases). Deletions cut 4 bases from V and 4 bases from J, with 17 bases between. The CDR3 spans 16 residues. The germline CDR1 and CDR2 sequences are SEHNR and FQNEAQ (reference sequence). The whole variable domain, filled in from reference TRBV7-9 and TRBJ2-1, reads DTGVSQNPRHKITKRGQNVTFRCDPISEHNRLYWYRQTLGQGPEFLTYFQNEAQLEKSRLLSDRFSAERPKGSFSTLEIQRTEQGDSAMYLCASSSTVGTEYNEQFFGPGTRLTVL.